This T cell receptor beta chain emerged from a study of tumor-infiltrating lymphocytes in localized non-small cell lung cancer. About the study: Several tumor histologies, both smoking statuses, and some post-neoadjuvant chemotherapy samples were included.

Using immunoSEQ multiplex PCR, the repertoire was profiled, and TCRdb retains in-frame clones only, with some absent. The table records roughly 12,000 clones, 60% to 70% of them present only once. There are 15 residues in the CDR3. V lost 5 bases and J 1 base, leaving 12 bases between the germline ends. Germline-derived CDR1 and CDR2 are MNHEY and SVGAGI. This clone occurred once. This TCR was recovered from a human donor with non-small cell lung cancer. V and J are TRBV6-5 and TRBJ1-5, with D perhaps TRBD1 (5 bases). The specimen sequenced was lung tumor tissue. CDR3 in DNA: TGTGCCAGCAGTCGCACTTGGGGGAGCAATCAGCCCCAGCATTTT. Protein product: CASSRTWGSNQPQHF.